The entry below describes one TCR beta chain. The study recruited people aged 18 to 89 years across about two dozen US areas. Cohort 3 donors were reported recovered after two negative PCRs, clearance, or symptom resolution. The table came from immunoSEQ multiplex PCR; TCRdb's copy has only in-frame clones and leaves some out. The sample has 450,000 to 600,000 clones, roughly 87% seen once. The sample originates from a study of blood T cell repertoires in COVID-19. Study-level background: T cells, B-cell-depleted T cells, or PBMCs supplied cDNA or gDNA.

This CDR3 is built from 15 residues. With 5 bases removed from V and 0 bases from J, the gap between germline ends came to 15 bases. Germline lookup yields CDR1 GTSNPN and CDR2 SVGIG (reference sequence). This clonotype was obtained from a woman between 18 and 30 years old who had recovered from COVID-19. Sequencing was done on a sample of PBMCs or T cells enriched from blood (not recorded which). This chain links TRBV30 with TRBJ2-3, with D tentatively TRBD2 (6 bases). DNA of the CDR3: TGTGCCTGGGATGCGGGAAGTCCTAGCACAGATACGCAGTATTTT. As protein: CAWDAGSPSTDTQYF.